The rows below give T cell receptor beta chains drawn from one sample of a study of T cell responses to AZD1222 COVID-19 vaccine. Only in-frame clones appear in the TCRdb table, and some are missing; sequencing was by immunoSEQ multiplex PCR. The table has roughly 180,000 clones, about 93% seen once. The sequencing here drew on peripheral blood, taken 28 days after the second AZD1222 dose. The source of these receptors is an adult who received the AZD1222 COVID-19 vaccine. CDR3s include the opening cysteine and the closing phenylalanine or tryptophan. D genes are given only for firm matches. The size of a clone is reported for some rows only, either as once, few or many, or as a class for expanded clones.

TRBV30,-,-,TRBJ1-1,TGTGCCTGGAGTGAAGGACCAGAAGCTTTCTTT,CAWSEGPEAFF
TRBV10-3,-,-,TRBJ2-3,TGTGCCATCAGCCCGGGAAACACAGATACGCAGTATTTT,CAISPGNTDTQYF
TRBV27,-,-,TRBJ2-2,TGTGCCAGCAGCTCCGACAGGAGCACCGGGGAGCTGTTTTTT,CASSSDRSTGELFF
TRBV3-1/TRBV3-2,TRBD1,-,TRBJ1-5,TGTGCCAGCAGCCAAGATTTTACAGGGGGTCAGCCCCAGCATTTT,CASSQDFTGGQPQHF
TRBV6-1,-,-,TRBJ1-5,TGTGCCAGCAGTGGAGTCGGGGGCGTCAGTAGCAATCAGCCCCAGCATTTT,CASSGVGGVSSNQPQHF
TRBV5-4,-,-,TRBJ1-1,TGTGCCAGCAGCTTGGAAAGGAACACTGAAGCTTTCTTT,CASSLERNTEAFF
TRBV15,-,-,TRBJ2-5,TGTGCCACCAGCAGAGAGATCATAGGGTTTGGAGAGACCCAGTACTTC,CATSREIIGFGETQYF
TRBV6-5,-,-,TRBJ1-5,TGTGCCAGCAGTCGCAGGGCAGCAGGACAGCCCCAGCATTTT,CASSRRAAGQPQHF
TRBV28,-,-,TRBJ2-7,TGTGCCAGCAGTCCCGTTCAAGCGATTATCCCCTACGAGCAGTACTTC,CASSPVQAIIPYEQYF
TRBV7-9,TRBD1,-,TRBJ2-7,TGTGCCAGCAGCAACTGGGGACAGGCCCTCTACGAGCAGTACTTC,CASSNWGQALYEQYF
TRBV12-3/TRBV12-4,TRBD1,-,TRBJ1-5,TGTGCCAGCAGCTACAGGGGGGTGAGTCCCCAGCATTTT,CASSYRGVSPQHF
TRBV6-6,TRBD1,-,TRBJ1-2,TGTGCCAGCAGTTCTCGGACCGGGACAGGGCCGGCTGGCTACACCTTC,CASSSRTGTGPAGYTF
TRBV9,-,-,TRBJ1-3,TGTGCCAGCAGCGTAGACTTTGGAGACAGCTCTGGAAACACCATATATTTT,CASSVDFGDSSGNTIYF
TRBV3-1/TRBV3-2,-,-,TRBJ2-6,TGTGCCAGCAGCCAGGCTACTGGGGCCAACGTCCTGACTTTC,CASSQATGANVLTF
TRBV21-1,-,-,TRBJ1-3,TGTGCCAGCAGCAGGACAGGGTTTCGAAACACCATATATTTT,CASSRTGFRNTIYF
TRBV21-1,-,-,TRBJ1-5,TGTGCCAGCAGCAAAGACAGACTCAATCAGCCCCAGCATTTT,CASSKDRLNQPQHF
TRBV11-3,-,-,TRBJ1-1,TGTGCCAGCAGCTTTGAGAGGAACACTGAAGCTTTCTTT,CASSFERNTEAFF
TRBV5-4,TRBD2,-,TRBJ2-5,TGTGCCAGCAAGAGCCTAGCGGGGGCCACCCAAGAGACCCAGTACTTC,CASKSLAGATQETQYF
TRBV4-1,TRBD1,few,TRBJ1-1,TGCGCCAGCAGCCAGGGCCCAGACAGGGAGAGAACTGAAGCTTTCTTT,CASSQGPDRERTEAFF
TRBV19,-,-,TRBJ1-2,TGTGCCAGTAGTATGGGGGCAGGTGGCTACACCTTC,CASSMGAGGYTF
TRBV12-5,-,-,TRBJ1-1,TGTGCTAGCGAAAGGACTCACACTGAAGCTTTCTTT,CASERTHTEAFF
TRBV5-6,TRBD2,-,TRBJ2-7,TGTGCCAGCAGCAGGGGACTAGCGATCAACGAGCAGTACTTC,CASSRGLAINEQYF
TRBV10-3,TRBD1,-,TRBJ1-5,TGTGCCATCAGGCAGGGGGACCAGGGGCCCCAGCATTTT,CAIRQGDQGPQHF